This T cell receptor beta chain was obtained from a study of Tregs in tolerant kidney transplant recipients. As for the study in general: The nonmyeloablative bone marrow transplants came from related graft donors, with transient mixed chimerism.

Libraries were prepared by immunoSEQ multiplex PCR; TCRdb keeps only in-frame clonotypes and omits some of them. Here the sample spans about 100,000 clones, over 85% being singletons. The ends were cut back, 4 bases at V and 9 bases at J, with 22 bases in the middle. The germline gives CDR1 KGHSH, CDR2 LQKENI. The CDR3 is made up of 17 amino acids. Unstimulated Tregs (CD4+CD25+CD127-) and CD4+CD25- non-Tregs were sorted from PBMCs. The V call is TRBV18, the J call TRBJ1-6, with TRBD1 as a possible D gene (5 bases). Material: CD4+ T cells from blood, obtained before the transplant. The source of this sequence is a human donor who received a combined kidney and bone marrow transplant. CDR3: CASSLSRAQGRSSPLHF. DNA of the CDR3: TGTGCCAGCTCACTATCCAGAGCGCAGGGCCGCAGTTCACCCCTCCACTTT.